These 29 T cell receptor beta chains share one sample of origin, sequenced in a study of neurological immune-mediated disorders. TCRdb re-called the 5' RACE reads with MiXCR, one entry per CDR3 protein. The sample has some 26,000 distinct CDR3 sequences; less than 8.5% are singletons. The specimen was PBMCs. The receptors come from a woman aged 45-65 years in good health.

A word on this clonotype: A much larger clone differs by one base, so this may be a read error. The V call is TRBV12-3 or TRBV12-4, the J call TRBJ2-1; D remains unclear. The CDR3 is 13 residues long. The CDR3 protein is CASSLAGYNGQFF. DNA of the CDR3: TGTGCCAGCAGTTTAGCAGGTTACAATGGGCAGTTCTTC.

The CDR3 spells CASSSAEQQETQYF. In DNA form, the CDR3 reads TGTGCCAGCAGCTCGGCCGAACAACAAGAGACCCAGTACTTC. The V gene is TRBV7-9, the J gene TRBJ2-5; D is ambiguous. V was clipped by 4 bases and J by 2 bases, with 11 bases between them. The length of the CDR3 is 14 residues. Germline V gene lookup returns CDR1 SEHNR and CDR2 FQNEAQ (reference sequence).

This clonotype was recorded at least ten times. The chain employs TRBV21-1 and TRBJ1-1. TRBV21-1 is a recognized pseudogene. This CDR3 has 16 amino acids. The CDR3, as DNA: TGTGCCAGCAGCAAAAAGACTGTTCCTATGAACACTGAAGCTTTCTTT. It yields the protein CASSKKTVPMNTEAFF.

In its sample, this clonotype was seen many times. This chain's CDR3 is CASSLALASGFNKNEQFF. The CDR3 DNA is TGTGCCAGCAGCTTGGCACTAGCGTCCGGATTCAATAAGAATGAGCAGTTCTTC. This sequence joins TRBV5-6 and TRBJ2-1; TRBD2 matches 7 bases. The CDR3 has 18 residues. The germline CDR1 and CDR2 sequences are SGHDT and YYEEEE. The V gene end was trimmed by 0 bases and the J gene end by 7 bases; junction bases not matched to a gene: 16.

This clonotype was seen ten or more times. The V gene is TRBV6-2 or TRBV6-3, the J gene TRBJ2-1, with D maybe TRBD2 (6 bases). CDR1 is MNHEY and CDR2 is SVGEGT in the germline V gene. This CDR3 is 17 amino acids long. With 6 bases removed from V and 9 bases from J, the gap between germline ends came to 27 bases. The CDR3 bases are TGTGCCAGCAGCCACAAGCGTATCGGGGTGGGGGGTGGTGAGCAGTTCTTC. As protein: CASSHKRIGVGGGEQFF.

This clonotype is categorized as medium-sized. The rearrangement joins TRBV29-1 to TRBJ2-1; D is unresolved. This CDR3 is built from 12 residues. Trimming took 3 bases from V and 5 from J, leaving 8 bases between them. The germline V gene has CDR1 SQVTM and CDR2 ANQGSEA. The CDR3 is CSVEHLDNEQFF. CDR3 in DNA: TGCAGCGTTGAGCACCTGGACAATGAGCAGTTCTTC.

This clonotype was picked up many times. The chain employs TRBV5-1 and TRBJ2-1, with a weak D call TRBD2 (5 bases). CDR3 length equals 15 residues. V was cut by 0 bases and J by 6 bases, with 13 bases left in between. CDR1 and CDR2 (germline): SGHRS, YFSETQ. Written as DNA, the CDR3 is TGCGCCAGCAGCTTGGTGGCGGGTTTGGGCAATGAGCAGTTCTTC. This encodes CASSLVAGLGNEQFF.

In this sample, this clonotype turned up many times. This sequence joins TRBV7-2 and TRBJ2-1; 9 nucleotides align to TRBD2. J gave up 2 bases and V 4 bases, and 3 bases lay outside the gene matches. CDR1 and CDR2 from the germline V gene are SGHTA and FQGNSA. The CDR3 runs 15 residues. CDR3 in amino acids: CASSSSGVTYNEQFF. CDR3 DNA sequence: TGTGCCAGCAGCTCTAGCGGGGTTACCTACAATGAGCAGTTCTTC. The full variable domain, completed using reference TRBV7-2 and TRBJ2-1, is GAGVSQSPSNKVTEKGKDVELRCDPISGHTALYWYRQSLGQGLEFLIYFQGNSAPDKSGLPSDRFSAERTGGSVSTLTIQRTQQEDSAVYLCASSSSGVTYNEQFFGPGTRLTVL.

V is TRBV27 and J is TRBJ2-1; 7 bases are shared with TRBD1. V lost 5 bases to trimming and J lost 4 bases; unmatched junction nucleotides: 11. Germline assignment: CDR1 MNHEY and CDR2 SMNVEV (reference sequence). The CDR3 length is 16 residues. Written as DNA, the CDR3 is TGTGCCAGCAGTCCGGGCACCGGACAGGTGTACAATGAGCAGTTCTTC. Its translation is CASSPGTGQVYNEQFF.

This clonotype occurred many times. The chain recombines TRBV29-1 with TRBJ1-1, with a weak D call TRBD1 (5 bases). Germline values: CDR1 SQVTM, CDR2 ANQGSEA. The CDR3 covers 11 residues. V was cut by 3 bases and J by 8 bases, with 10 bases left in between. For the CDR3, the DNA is TGCAGCGTTGACGGGGGGTGGGAAGCTTTCTTT. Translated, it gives CSVDGGWEAFF.

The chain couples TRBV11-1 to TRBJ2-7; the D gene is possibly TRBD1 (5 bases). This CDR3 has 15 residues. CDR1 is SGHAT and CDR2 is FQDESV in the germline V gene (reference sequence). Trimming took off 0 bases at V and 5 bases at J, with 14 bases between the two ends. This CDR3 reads CASSLAQGRQDEQYF. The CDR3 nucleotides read TGTGCCAGCAGCTTAGCCCAGGGCCGGCAGGACGAGCAGTACTTC.

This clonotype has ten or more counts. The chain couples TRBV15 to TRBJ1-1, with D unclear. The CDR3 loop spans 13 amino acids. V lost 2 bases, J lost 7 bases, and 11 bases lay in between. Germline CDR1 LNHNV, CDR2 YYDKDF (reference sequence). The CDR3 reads CATSRSRTDEAFF. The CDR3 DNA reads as TGTGCCACCAGCAGATCACGAACAGATGAAGCTTTCTTT.

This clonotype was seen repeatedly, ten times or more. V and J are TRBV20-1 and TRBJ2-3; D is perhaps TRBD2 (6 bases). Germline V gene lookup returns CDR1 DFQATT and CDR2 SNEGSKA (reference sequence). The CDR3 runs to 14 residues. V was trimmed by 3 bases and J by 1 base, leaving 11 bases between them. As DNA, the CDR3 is TGCAGTGCTAGTGAGTCTAGCGGCACAGATACGCAGTATTTT. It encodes CSASESSGTDTQYF.

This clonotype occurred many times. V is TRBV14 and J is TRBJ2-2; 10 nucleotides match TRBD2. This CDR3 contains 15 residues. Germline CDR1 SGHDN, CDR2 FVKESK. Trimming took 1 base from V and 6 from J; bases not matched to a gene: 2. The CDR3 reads CASSQVLAGAGELFF. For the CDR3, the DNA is TGTGCCAGCAGCCAAGTCCTAGCGGGAGCCGGGGAGCTGTTTTTT.

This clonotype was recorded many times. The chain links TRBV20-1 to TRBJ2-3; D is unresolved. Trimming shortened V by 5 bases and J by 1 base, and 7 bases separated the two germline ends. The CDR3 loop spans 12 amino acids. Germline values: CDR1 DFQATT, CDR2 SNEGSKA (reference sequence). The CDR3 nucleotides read TGCAGTGCTGGCCGGGGCACAGATACGCAGTATTTT. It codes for CSAGRGTDTQYF.

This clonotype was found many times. The CDR3 DNA reads as TGCGCCAGCAGCTCGTTTAGCGGAGCCTACAATGAGCAGTTCTTC. This encodes CASSSFSGAYNEQFF. The J gene is TRBJ2-1, the V gene TRBV5-1; D is possibly TRBD2 (6 bases). Deletions cut 3 bases from V and 2 bases from J, with 12 bases between. Germline CDR1 is SGHRS and CDR2 is YFSETQ. The CDR3 has 15 residues.

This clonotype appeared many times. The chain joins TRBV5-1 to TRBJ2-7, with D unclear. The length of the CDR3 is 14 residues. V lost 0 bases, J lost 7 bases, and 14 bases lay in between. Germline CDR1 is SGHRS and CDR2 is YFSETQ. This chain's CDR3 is CASSLGSRLVEQYF. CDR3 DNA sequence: TGCGCCAGCAGCTTGGGGAGCCGATTGGTAGAGCAGTACTTC.

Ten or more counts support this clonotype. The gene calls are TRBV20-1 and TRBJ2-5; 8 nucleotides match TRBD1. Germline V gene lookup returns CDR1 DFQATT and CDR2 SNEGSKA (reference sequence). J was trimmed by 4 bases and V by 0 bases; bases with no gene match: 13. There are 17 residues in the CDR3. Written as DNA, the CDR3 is TGCAGTGCTAGAGATTCGTCCGGGACAGGTGGCTTAGAGACCCAGTACTTC. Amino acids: CSARDSSGTGGLETQYF.

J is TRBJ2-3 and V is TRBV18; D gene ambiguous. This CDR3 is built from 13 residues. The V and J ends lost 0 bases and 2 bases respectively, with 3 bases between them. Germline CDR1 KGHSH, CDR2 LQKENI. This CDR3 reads CASSPPVTDTQYF. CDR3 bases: TGTGCCAGCTCACCACCGGTCACAGATACGCAGTATTTT.

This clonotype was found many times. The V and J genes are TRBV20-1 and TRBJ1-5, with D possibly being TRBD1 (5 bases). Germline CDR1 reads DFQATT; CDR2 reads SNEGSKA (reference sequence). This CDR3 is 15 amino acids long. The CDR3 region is CSVTQGGYSNQPQHF. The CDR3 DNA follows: TGCAGCGTAACCCAGGGCGGGTATAGCAATCAGCCCCAGCATTTT.

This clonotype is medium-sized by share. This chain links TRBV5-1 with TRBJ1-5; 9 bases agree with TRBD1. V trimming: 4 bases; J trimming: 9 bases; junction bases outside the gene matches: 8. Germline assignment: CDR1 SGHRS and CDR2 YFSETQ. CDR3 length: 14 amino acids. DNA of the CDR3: TGCGCCAGCAGCCAGGGACAGGGCGTCGGGCCCCAGCATTTT. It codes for CASSQGQGVGPQHF.

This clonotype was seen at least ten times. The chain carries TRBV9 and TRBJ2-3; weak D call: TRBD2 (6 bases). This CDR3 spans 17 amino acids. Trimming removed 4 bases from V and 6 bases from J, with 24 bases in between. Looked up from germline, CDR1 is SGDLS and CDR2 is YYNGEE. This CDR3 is CASSPAAGGAGVDTQYF. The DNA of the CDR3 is TGTGCCAGCAGCCCCGCCGCCGGCGGGGCTGGGGTCGATACGCAGTATTTT.

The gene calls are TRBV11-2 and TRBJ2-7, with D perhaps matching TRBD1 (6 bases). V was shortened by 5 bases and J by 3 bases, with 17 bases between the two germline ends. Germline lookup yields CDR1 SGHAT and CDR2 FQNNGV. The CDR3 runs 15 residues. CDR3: CASSPAGQPHYEQYF. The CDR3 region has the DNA TGTGCCAGCAGCCCGGCCGGACAGCCCCACTACGAGCAGTACTTC.

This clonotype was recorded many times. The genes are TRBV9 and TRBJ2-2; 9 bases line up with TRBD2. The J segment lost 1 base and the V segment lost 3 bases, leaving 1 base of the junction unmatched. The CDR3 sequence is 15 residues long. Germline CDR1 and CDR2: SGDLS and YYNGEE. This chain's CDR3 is CASSGSGRNTGELFF. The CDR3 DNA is TGTGCCAGCAGCGGTAGCGGGAGGAACACCGGGGAGCTGTTTTTT.

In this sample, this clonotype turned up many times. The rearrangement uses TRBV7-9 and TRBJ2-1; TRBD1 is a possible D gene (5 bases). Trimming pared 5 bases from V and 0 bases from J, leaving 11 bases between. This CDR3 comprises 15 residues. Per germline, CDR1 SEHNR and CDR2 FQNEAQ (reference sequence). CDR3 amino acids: CASSHRLSSYNEQFF. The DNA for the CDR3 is TGTGCCAGCAGCCACAGGCTGAGCTCCTACAATGAGCAGTTCTTC.

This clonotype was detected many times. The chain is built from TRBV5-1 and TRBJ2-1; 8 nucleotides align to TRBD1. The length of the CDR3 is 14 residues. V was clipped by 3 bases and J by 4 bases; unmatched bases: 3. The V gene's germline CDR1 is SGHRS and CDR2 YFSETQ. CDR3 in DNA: TGCGCCAGCAGCTCGCGGACAGGGTACAATGAGCAGTTCTTC. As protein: CASSSRTGYNEQFF.

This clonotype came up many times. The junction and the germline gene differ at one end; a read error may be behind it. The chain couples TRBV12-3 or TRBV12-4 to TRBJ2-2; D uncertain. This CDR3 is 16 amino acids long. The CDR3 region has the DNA TGTGCCAGCAGTTTAGCGCAAGGTGCGAAGACCGGGGAGCTGTTTTTT. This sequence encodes CASSLAQGAKTGELFF.

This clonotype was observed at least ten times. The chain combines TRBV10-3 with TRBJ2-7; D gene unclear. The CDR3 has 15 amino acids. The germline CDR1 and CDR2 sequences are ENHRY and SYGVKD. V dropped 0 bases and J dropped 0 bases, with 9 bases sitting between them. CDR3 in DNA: TGTGCCATCAGTGAGTCGGAAGACGGCTCCTACGAGCAGTACTTC. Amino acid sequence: CAISESEDGSYEQYF.

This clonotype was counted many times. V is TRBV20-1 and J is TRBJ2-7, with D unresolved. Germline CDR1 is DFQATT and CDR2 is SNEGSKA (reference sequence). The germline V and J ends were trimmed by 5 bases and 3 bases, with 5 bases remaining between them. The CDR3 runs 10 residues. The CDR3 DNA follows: TGCAGTGCTGGGGACTACGAGCAGTACTTC. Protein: CSAGDYEQYF.